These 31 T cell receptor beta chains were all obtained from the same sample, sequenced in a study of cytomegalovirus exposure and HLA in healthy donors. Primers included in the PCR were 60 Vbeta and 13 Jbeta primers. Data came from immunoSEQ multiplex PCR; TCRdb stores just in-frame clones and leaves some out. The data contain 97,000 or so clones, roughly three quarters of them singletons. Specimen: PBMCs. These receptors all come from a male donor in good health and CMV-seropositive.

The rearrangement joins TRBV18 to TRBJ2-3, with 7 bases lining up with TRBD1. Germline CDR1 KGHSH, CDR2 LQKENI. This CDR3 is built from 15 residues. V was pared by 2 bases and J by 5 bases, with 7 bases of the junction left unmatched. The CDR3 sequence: CASSPSWTGLDTQYF. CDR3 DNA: TGTGCCAGCTCACCAAGTTGGACAGGCCTAGATACGCAGTATTTT.

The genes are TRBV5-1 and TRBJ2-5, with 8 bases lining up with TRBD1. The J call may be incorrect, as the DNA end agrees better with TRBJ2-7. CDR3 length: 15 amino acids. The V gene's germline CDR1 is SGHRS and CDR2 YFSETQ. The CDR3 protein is CASSSPTGVAYEQYF. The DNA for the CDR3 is TGCGCCAGCAGCTCCCCGACAGGGGTCGCCTACGAGCAGTACTTC.

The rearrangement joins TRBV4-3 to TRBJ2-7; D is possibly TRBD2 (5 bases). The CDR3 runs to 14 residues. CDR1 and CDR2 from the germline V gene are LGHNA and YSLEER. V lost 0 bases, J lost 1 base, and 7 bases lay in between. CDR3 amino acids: CASSQDPGSYEQYF. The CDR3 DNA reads TGCGCCAGCAGCCAAGATCCGGGGTCCTACGAGCAGTACTTC.

The DNA of the CDR3 is TGTGCCAGCAGTTTTCGGGGAACCGAGCAGTACTTC. It yields the protein CASSFRGTEQYF. This chain joins TRBV27 and TRBJ2-7; possible D gene TRBD2, 5 bases. The CDR3 has 12 residues. V lost 3 bases and J 6 bases, leaving 9 bases between the germline ends. CDR1 is MNHEY and CDR2 is SMNVEV in the germline V gene (reference sequence).

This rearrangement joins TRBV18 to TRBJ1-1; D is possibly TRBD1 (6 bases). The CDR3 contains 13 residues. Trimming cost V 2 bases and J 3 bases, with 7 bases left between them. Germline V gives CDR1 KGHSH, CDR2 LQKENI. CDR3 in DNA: TGTGCCAGCTCACCAACAGGGTACACTGAAGCTTTCTTT. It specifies CASSPTGYTEAFF.

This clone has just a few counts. CDR3 region: CASSRPFRGTEAFF. The CDR3 DNA reads TGTGCCAGCAGTCGCCCCTTCAGGGGGACTGAAGCTTTCTTT. The chain couples TRBV28 to TRBJ1-1; 7 nucleotides match TRBD1. The V gene's germline CDR1 is MDHEN and CDR2 SYDVKM. This CDR3 is 14 amino acids long. The V gene end was trimmed by 5 bases and the J gene end by 5 bases; junction bases not matched to a gene: 8.

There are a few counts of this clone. The CDR3 bases are TGTGCCAGCAGTCAACTAGCGGGAAGCTACGAGCAGTACTTC. This sequence encodes CASSQLAGSYEQYF. The chain links TRBV28 to TRBJ2-7, with 10 positions matching TRBD2. The CDR3 runs to 14 residues. Germline values: CDR1 MDHEN, CDR2 SYDVKM. Trimming took 5 bases from V and 3 from J; bases not matched to a gene: 4.

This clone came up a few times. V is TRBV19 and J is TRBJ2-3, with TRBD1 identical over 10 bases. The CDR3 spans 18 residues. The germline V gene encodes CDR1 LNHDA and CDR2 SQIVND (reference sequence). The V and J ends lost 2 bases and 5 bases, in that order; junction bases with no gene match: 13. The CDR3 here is CASSISLARQGAEDTQYF. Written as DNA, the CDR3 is TGTGCCAGTAGTATAAGTTTGGCGAGACAGGGGGCTGAAGATACGCAGTATTTT.

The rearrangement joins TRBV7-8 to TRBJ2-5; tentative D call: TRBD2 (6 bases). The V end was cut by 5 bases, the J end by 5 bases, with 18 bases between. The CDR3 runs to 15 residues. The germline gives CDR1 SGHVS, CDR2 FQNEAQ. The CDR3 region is CASSPAPGEVETQYF. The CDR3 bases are TGTGCCAGCAGCCCCGCCCCTGGGGAGGTTGAGACCCAGTACTTC. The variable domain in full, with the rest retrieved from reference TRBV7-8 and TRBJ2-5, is GAGVSQSPRYKVAKRGQDVALRCDPISGHVSLFWYQQALGQGPEFLTYFQNEAQLDKSGLPSDRFFAERPEGSVSTLKIQRTQQEDSAVYLCASSPAPGEVETQYFGPGTRLLVL.

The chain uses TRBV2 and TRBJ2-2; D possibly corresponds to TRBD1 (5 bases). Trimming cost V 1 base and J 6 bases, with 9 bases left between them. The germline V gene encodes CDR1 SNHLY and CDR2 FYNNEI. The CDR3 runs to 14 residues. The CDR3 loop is CASSEGVGAGELFF. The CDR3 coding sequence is TGTGCCAGCAGTGAAGGGGTAGGGGCCGGGGAGCTGTTTTTT.

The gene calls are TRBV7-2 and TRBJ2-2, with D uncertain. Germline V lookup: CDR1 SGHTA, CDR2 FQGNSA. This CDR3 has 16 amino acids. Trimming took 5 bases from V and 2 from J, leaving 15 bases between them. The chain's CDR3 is CASSRAPRGNTGELFF. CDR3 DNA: TGTGCCAGCAGCCGAGCCCCTAGAGGTAACACCGGGGAGCTGTTTTTT.

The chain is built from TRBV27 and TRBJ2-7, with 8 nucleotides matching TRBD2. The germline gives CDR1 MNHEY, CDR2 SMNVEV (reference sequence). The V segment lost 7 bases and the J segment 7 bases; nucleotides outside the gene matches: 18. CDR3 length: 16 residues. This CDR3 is CASNSRRGTRLYEQYF. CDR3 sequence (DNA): TGTGCCAGCAACTCCCGGAGGGGGACTAGGCTTTATGAGCAGTACTTC.

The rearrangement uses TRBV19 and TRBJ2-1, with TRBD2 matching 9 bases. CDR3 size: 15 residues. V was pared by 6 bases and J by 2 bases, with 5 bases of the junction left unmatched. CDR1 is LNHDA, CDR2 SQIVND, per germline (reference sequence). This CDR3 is CASSLSGSPYNEQFF. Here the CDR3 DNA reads TGTGCCAGTAGCCTTAGCGGGAGTCCCTACAATGAGCAGTTCTTC.

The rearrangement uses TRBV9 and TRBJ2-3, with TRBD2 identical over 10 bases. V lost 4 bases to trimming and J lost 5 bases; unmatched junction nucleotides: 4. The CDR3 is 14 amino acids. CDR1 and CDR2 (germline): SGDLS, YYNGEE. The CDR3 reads CASSLIAGGDTQYF. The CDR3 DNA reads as TGTGCCAGCAGCCTTATAGCGGGAGGAGATACGCAGTATTTT.

The CDR3: CASSLGLTRTGNYGYTF. CDR3 DNA sequence: TGCGCCAGCAGCTTGGGATTAACAAGAACAGGGAACTATGGCTACACCTTC. The chain couples TRBV5-1 to TRBJ1-2; tentatively, D is TRBD1 (6 bases). The CDR3 has 17 amino acids. CDR1 and CDR2 from the germline V gene are SGHRS and YFSETQ. Trimming cost V 0 bases and J 2 bases, with 17 bases left between them.

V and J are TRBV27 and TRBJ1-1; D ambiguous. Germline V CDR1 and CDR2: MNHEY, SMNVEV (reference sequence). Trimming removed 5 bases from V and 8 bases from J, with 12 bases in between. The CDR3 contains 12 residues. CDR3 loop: CASSRGGLEAFF. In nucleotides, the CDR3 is TGTGCCAGCAGTCGGGGAGGATTAGAAGCTTTCTTT.

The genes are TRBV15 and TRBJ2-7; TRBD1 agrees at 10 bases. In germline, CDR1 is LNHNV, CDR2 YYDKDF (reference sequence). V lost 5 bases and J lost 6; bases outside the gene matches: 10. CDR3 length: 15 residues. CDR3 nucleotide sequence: TGTGCCACCAGCGCGTCCGGGACAGGGGACTTCGAGCAGTACTTC. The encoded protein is CATSASGTGDFEQYF.

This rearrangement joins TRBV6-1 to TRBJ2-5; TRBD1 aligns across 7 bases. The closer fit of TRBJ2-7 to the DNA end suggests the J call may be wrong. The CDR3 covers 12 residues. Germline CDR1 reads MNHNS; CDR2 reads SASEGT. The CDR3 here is CASSATGNEQYF. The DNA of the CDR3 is TGTGCCAGCAGCGCGACAGGGAACGAGCAGTACTTC.

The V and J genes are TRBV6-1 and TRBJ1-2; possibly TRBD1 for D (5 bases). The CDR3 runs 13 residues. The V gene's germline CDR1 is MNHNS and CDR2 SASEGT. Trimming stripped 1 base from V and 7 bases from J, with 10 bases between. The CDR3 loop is CASSEGAGGGYTF. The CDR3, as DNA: TGTGCCAGCAGTGAAGGGGCGGGGGGTGGCTACACCTTC.

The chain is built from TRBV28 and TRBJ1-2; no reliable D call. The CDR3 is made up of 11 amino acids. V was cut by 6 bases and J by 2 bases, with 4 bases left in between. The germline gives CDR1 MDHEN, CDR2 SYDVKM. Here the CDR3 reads CASSINYGYTF. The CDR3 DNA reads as TGTGCCAGCAGCATCAACTATGGCTACACCTTC.

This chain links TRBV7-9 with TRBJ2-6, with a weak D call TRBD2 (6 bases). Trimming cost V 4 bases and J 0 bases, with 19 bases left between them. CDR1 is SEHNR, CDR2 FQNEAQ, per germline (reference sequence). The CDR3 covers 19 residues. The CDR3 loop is CASSSPGMEGASGANVLTF. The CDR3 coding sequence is TGTGCCAGCAGCTCCCCAGGGATGGAGGGAGCCTCTGGGGCCAACGTCCTGACTTTC.

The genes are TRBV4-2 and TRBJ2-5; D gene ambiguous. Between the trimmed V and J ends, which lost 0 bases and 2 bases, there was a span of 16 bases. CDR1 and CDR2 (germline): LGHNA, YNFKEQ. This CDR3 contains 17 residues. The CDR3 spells CASSQDRSWATQETQYF. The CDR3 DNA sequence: TGTGCCAGCAGCCAAGATCGGTCCTGGGCTACTCAAGAGACCCAGTACTTC.

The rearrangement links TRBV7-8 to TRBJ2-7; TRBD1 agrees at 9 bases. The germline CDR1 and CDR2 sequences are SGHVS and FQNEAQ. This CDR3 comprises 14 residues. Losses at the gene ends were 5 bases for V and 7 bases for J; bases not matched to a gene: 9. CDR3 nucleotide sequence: TGTGCCAGCAGCCCCGGGACAGGGACTCGGGAGCAGTACTTC. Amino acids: CASSPGTGTREQYF.

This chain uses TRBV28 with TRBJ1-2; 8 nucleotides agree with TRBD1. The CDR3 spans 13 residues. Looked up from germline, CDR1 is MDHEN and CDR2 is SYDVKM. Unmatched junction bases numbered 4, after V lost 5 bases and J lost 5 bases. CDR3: CASSRTGFYGYTF. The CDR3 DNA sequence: TGTGCCAGCAGTCGGACAGGGTTTTATGGCTACACCTTC.

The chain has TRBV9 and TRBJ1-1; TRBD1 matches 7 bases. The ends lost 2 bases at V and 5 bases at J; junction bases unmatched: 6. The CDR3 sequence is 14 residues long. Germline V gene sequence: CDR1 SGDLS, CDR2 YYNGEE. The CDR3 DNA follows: TGTGCCAGCAGCGTTACTGGGACAGATACTGAAGCTTTCTTT. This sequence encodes CASSVTGTDTEAFF.

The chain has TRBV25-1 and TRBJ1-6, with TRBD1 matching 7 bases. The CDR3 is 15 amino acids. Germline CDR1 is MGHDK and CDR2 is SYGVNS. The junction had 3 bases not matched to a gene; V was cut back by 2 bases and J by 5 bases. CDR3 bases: TGTGCCAGCAGTGAAGGGGGACAGAATAATTCACCCCTCCACTTT. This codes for CASSEGGQNNSPLHF.

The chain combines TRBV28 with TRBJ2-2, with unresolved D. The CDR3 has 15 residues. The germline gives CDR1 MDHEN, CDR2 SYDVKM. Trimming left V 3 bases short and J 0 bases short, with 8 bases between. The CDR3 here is CASSFGRTNTGELFF. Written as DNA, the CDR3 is TGTGCCAGCAGTTTTGGCAGGACGAACACCGGGGAGCTGTTTTTT.

CDR3 sequence: CASSETWDRAYEQYF. In DNA form, the CDR3 reads TGTGCCAGCAGTGAAACTTGGGACAGAGCCTACGAGCAGTACTTC. This chain links TRBV6-1 with TRBJ2-7; 7 bases are shared with TRBD1. Germline V gene sequence: CDR1 MNHNS, CDR2 SASEGT. V was clipped by 2 bases and J by 2 bases; unmatched bases: 6. The CDR3 is made up of 15 amino acids.

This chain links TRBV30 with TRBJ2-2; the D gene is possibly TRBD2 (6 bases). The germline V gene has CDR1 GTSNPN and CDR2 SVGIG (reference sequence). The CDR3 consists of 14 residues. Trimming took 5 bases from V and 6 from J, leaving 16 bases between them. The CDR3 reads CAWSLGGKPGELFF. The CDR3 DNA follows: TGTGCCTGGTCTTTGGGGGGAAAACCCGGGGAGCTGTTTTTT.

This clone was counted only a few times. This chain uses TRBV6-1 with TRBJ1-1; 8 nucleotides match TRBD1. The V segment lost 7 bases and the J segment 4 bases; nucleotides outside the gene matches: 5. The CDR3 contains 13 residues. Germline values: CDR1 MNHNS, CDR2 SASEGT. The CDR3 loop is CASTQGAGTEAFF. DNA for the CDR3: TGTGCCAGCACCCAGGGGGCCGGCACTGAAGCTTTCTTT.

In nucleotides, the CDR3 is TGCGCCAGCAGCTTGGTCACTAGCGAATTCACAGATACGCAGTATTTT. It yields the protein CASSLVTSEFTDTQYF. The chain employs TRBV5-1 and TRBJ2-3; 7 positions match TRBD2. The germline CDR1 and CDR2 sequences are SGHRS and YFSETQ. This CDR3 has 16 amino acids. The junction had 6 bases not matched to a gene; V was cut back by 0 bases and J by 2 bases. Together with reference TRBV5-1 and TRBJ2-3, the CDR3 gives the full variable domain: KAGVTQTPRYLIKTRGQQVTLSCSPISGHRSVSWYQQTPGQGLQFLFEYFSETQRNKGNFPGRFSGRQFSNSRSEMNVSTLELGDSALYLCASSLVTSEFTDTQYFGPGTRLTVL.